These 15 T cell receptor beta chains were all obtained from the same sample, sequenced in a study of T cell repertoires in cytomegalovirus infection (dated by TCRdb to the late 2010s). Sequencing instrument: Illumina HiSeq 1500. The public reads were run again by TCRdb, first through fastp at Q25 and then through MiXCR, and only productive beta chains were kept. Each record represents a unique CDR3 protein, reported with the most common genes and DNA among its rows. The table for this sample lists roughly 200,000 distinct CDR3 sequences; about 18% of them were counted only once. The ten largest account for approximately 25% of the sample. Sequenced sample: CD8+ T cells from PBMCs. Receptors were obtained from a human donor in good health (CMV status not recorded). Some clones in this sample may be carry-over from other donors' samples.

The chain uses TRBV4-1 and TRBJ2-1; 10 positions match TRBD2. There are 21 residues in the CDR3. The ends lost 0 bases at V and 3 bases at J; junction bases unmatched: 17. Germline V gene sequence: CDR1 MGHRA, CDR2 YSYEKL. CDR3 DNA: TGCGCCAGCAGCCAAGAAGAAAGTCGGCTAGCGGGGGCGTTCCTCTACAATGAGCAGTTCTTC. Amino acids: CASSQEESRLAGAFLYNEQFF.

The rearrangement uses TRBV7-6 and TRBJ1-6; D perhaps matches TRBD1 (6 bases). This CDR3 is built from 16 residues. Deletions cut 2 bases from V and 3 bases from J, with 11 bases between. Germline V gene lookup returns CDR1 SGHVS and CDR2 FNYEAQ. The CDR3 region is CASSLTDRLYNSPLHF. In DNA, the CDR3 is TGTGCCAGCAGCTTAACCGACAGGCTCTATAATTCACCCCTCCACTTT.

This chain connects TRBV3-1 to TRBJ2-7; 7 nucleotides align to TRBD2. Germline values: CDR1 LGHDT, CDR2 YNNKEL (reference sequence). The length of the CDR3 is 15 residues. The ends lost 4 bases at V and 4 bases at J; junction bases unmatched: 10. The CDR3 DNA follows: TGTGCCAGCAGCCCCTTTGCGGGGGAGAGATACGAGCAGTACTTC. This sequence encodes CASSPFAGERYEQYF.

This chain links TRBV28 with TRBJ2-3; 8 nucleotides agree with TRBD1. J lost 2 bases, V lost 6 bases, and 13 bases had no gene match. Germline CDR1 is MDHEN and CDR2 is SYDVKM. There are 17 residues in the CDR3. In nucleotides, the CDR3 is TGTGCCAGCAGACCAGGTCCGGGACAGGCCCTCACAGATACGCAGTATTTT. It is translated as CASRPGPGQALTDTQYF.

The chain combines TRBV6-2 or TRBV6-3 with TRBJ2-7, with D perhaps matching TRBD1 (6 bases). Trimming removed 5 bases from V and 0 bases from J, with 14 bases in between. The CDR3 contains 15 residues. Per germline, CDR1 MNHEY and CDR2 SVGEGT. CDR3 loop: CASSPDRYLSYEQYF. CDR3 in DNA: TGTGCCAGCAGTCCTGACAGGTATCTCTCCTACGAGCAGTACTTC.

This clonotype was picked up a small number of times. The chain carries TRBV4-1 and TRBJ1-6; TRBD1 aligns across 7 bases. The trim removed 4 bases at V and 1 base at J, leaving 4 bases unmatched. The CDR3 runs to 16 residues. CDR1 is MGHRA, CDR2 YSYEKL, per germline. CDR3 protein: CASSPTGWSYNSPLHF. The CDR3 DNA reads as TGCGCCAGCAGCCCGACAGGGTGGTCCTATAATTCACCCCTCCACTTT.

The genes are TRBV2 and TRBJ2-3, with 7 positions matching TRBD2. The length of the CDR3 is 14 residues. Trimming removed 9 bases from V and 3 bases from J; junction bases left unmatched: 9. Germline V lookup: CDR1 SNHLY, CDR2 FYNNEI. The CDR3 DNA follows: TGTGCCAGTGGGGGGGGGGATCGGACAGATACGCAGTATTTT. Residues: CASGGGDRTDTQYF.

This clonotype was found a few times. The chain links TRBV20-1 to TRBJ2-1; D is possibly TRBD2 (8 bases). From germline, CDR1 is DFQATT and CDR2 SNEGSKA (reference sequence). CDR3 length: 16 amino acids. Trimming removed 2 bases at V and 0 bases at J, with 14 bases between. CDR3 sequence: CSARRGGQSSYNEQFF. The CDR3, as DNA: TGCAGTGCTAGACGGGGGGGACAGAGCTCCTACAATGAGCAGTTCTTC.

This clonotype was counted ten times or more. The chain combines TRBV6-2 or TRBV6-3 with TRBJ1-4, with TRBD1 as a possible D gene (5 bases). The V end lost 6 bases, the J end lost 0 bases, and 20 bases lay between the germline ends. Per the germline V gene, CDR1 is MNHEY and CDR2 is SVGEGT. This CDR3 spans 18 amino acids. The CDR3 sequence is CASSSTLQETTTNEKLFF. The CDR3 nucleotides are TGTGCCAGCAGCTCCACTCTACAGGAGACGACAACTAATGAAAAACTGTTTTTT.

For the CDR3, the DNA is TGTGCCAGCAGTTACTCGGGGGGACTGAACGAGCAGTACTTC. Protein: CASSYSGGLNEQYF. This chain joins TRBV6-5 and TRBJ2-7, with D possibly matching TRBD2 (6 bases). The CDR3 covers 14 residues. Per the germline V gene, CDR1 is MNHEY and CDR2 is SVGAGI. Trimming took 0 bases from V and 5 from J, leaving 11 bases between them.

This clonotype was found a few times. CDR3 nucleotide sequence: TGCGCCAGCAGCTCGGCAGAGTCGGCGAACACTGAAGCTTTCTTT. Translation gives CASSSAESANTEAFF. The V and J genes are TRBV5-1 and TRBJ1-1, with D unclear. CDR1 is SGHRS and CDR2 is YFSETQ in the germline V gene. The V gene lost 3 bases and the J gene lost 1 base, with 13 bases spanning the gap. The CDR3 is 15 amino acids.

This clonotype has only a few counts. The chain couples TRBV7-2 to TRBJ2-7; D unclear. The germline CDR1 and CDR2 sequences are SGHTA and FQGNSA. The CDR3 sequence is 13 residues long. V lost 2 bases and J lost 3, with 8 bases in between. CDR3 DNA: TGTGCCAGCAGCTTAACCACCGTCTACGAGCAGTACTTC. Translating gives CASSLTTVYEQYF.

This clonotype was observed many times. The CDR3 reads CASSVPSGGVRSSYEQYF. Here the CDR3 DNA reads TGTGCCAGCAGTGTTCCTAGCGGGGGGGTAAGGAGCTCCTACGAGCAGTACTTC. The rearrangement joins TRBV7-2 to TRBJ2-7; 12 bases agree with TRBD2. Trimming took 6 bases from V and 0 from J; bases not matched to a gene: 12. The CDR3 is made up of 18 amino acids. Germline CDR1 and CDR2: SGHTA and FQGNSA.

Only a few counts were recorded for this clonotype. The chain is built from TRBV7-2 and TRBJ1-4; D is unresolved. This CDR3 contains 15 residues. Germline assignment: CDR1 SGHTA and CDR2 FQGNSA. V lost 5 bases and J lost 7, with 17 bases in between. Written as DNA, the CDR3 is TGTGCCAGCAGCGAGGCCCGGGGTGGAGTTGAAAAACTGTTTTTT. It codes for CASSEARGGVEKLFF.

The J gene is TRBJ2-3, the V gene TRBV28; D may be TRBD2 (6 bases). Per the germline V gene, CDR1 is MDHEN and CDR2 is SYDVKM. CDR3 length equals 13 residues. With 3 bases removed from V and 5 bases from J, the gap between germline ends came to 9 bases. CDR3 nucleotides: TGTGCCAGCAGTTTGGGACTCCAAGATACGCAGTATTTT. It yields the protein CASSLGLQDTQYF.